Each of the 18 T cell receptor beta chains below was sequenced from the same sample in a study of metastatic and nonmetastatic thyroid tumors (dated by TCRdb to about 2020). Library creation used PCR. Sequencing was performed on an Illumina HiSeq 4000. TCRdb trimmed public reads at Q25 via fastp, called clones via MiXCR and kept in-frame beta chains. This sample comprises roughly 23,000 clones, under 25% of them detected only once. Of the sample, 65% to 75% is held by the ten largest clones. No patient had received any treatment before thyroid surgery. The sequencing sample was made of blood. The receptors originated from a male donor with papillary thyroid cancer or a benign thyroid nodule (not recorded which). Some clones in this sample may be carry-over from other donors' samples.

V and J are TRBV20-1 and TRBJ2-7; D gene ambiguous. The CDR3 consists of 12 residues. V was shortened by 2 bases and J by 2 bases, with 7 bases between the two germline ends. Germline loops: CDR1 DFQATT, CDR2 SNEGSKA (reference sequence). CDR3 nucleotide sequence: TGCAGTGCTAGAAAGGGTACCTACGAGCAGTACTTC. Translation: CSARKGTYEQYF.

The rearrangement joins TRBV5-5 to TRBJ1-5, with 7 positions matching TRBD1. CDR3 length: 15 residues. The V and J ends lost 4 bases and 5 bases, in that order; junction bases with no gene match: 9. The germline gives CDR1 SGHKS, CDR2 YYEKEE (reference sequence). The CDR3 spells CASSLTGTRDQPQHF. CDR3 bases: TGTGCCAGCAGCCTGACAGGGACACGGGATCAGCCCCAGCATTTT. Full variable domain (outside the CDR3, taken from reference TRBV5-5 and TRBJ1-5): DAGVTQSPTHLIKTRGQQVTLRCSPISGHKSVSWYQQVLGQGPQFIFQYYEKEERGRGNFPDRFSARQFPNYSSELNVNALLLGDSALYLCASSLTGTRDQPQHFGDGTRLSIL.

This clone was seen repeatedly, ten times or more. The chain uses TRBV7-9 and TRBJ1-4, with 7 bases fitting TRBD1. Per the germline V gene, CDR1 is SEHNR and CDR2 is FQNEAQ (reference sequence). The length of the CDR3 is 16 residues. Unmatched junction bases numbered 6, after V lost 1 base and J lost 4 bases. The CDR3 DNA reads TGTGCCAGCAGCTTAGGGCTCGGGACAGATAATGAAAAACTGTTTTTT. Translated: CASSLGLGTDNEKLFF.

This clone was seen at least ten times. V and J are TRBV6-1 and TRBJ1-1; the match to TRBD1 covers 7 bases. J gave up 1 base and V 10 bases, and 12 bases lay outside the gene matches. The CDR3 totals 15 residues. Germline V gene lookup returns CDR1 MNHNS and CDR2 SASEGT. The CDR3 protein is CAIVPRDRENTEAFF. CDR3 nucleotide sequence: TGTGCCATCGTGCCCCGGGACAGAGAGAACACTGAAGCTTTCTTT.

A note on this clone: With a much larger clone just one base away, this may be a read error. The chain employs TRBV7-9 and TRBJ1-6; D is perhaps TRBD1 (5 bases). The CDR3 length is 15 residues. CDR1 is SEHNR and CDR2 is FQNEAQ in the germline V gene (reference sequence). The CDR3, as DNA: TGTGCCAGCAGCCCTGGTGGGGGGAATAATTCACCCATCCACTTT. Its protein is CASSPGGGNNSPIHF.

This clone was counted at least ten times. The chain joins TRBV19 to TRBJ1-5; 8 bases are a match to TRBD1. The J segment lost 2 bases and the V segment lost 4 bases, leaving 10 bases of the junction unmatched. CDR1 and CDR2 (germline): LNHDA, SQIVND (reference sequence). The CDR3 covers 17 residues. CDR3 nucleotide sequence: TGTGCCAGTAGTAGCACCTTTCAGGGGGCCGGCAATCAGCCCCAGCATTTT. Its protein product is CASSSTFQGAGNQPQHF.

Turning to this clone: It may be a read error: a sequence one base away is much more abundant. This chain links TRBV18 with TRBJ2-7; D is perhaps TRBD1 (5 bases). The V and J ends lost 8 bases and 1 base respectively, with 9 bases between them. Germline V gene data show CDR1 as KGHSH and CDR2 as LQKENI. This CDR3 contains 12 residues. The CDR3 bases are TGTGCCAGCCCGTACAGGTCCTACGAGCAGTACTTC. It translates to CASPYRSYEQYF. The full variable domain, with the rest looked up from reference TRBV18 and TRBJ2-7, is NAGVMQNPRHLVRRRGQEARLRCSPMKGHSHVYWYRQLPEEGLKFMVYLQKENIIDESGMPKERFSAEFPKEGPSILRIQQVVRGDSAAYFCASPYRSYEQYFGPGTRLTVT.

This clone was counted many times. The chain employs TRBV15 and TRBJ1-1; 8 bases match TRBD1. Germline V CDR1 and CDR2: LNHNV, YYDKDF (reference sequence). This CDR3 spans 13 amino acids. After removal of 9 bases from V and 2 bases from J, the junction contained 5 bases not matched to a gene. The CDR3 loop is CATETGVNTEAFF. For the CDR3, the DNA is TGTGCCACTGAGACAGGGGTAAACACTGAAGCTTTCTTT.

About this clone itself: The junction departs from the called germline gene at one end, perhaps through a read error. The genes are TRBV6-1 and TRBJ2-7; D uncertain. CDR3 size: 15 residues. Per germline, CDR1 MNHNS and CDR2 SASEGT. The CDR3 protein is CASSDNLSAPYDQYF. For the CDR3, the DNA is TGTGCCAGCAGTGATAATTTATCGGCCCCCTACGATCAGTACTTC.

This chain connects TRBV7-2 to TRBJ1-2, with D uncertain. This CDR3 contains 12 residues. V was shortened by 6 bases and J by 7 bases, with 12 bases between the two germline ends. Germline assignment: CDR1 SGHTA and CDR2 FQGNSA. The chain's CDR3 is CASSPRVGGYTF. The DNA for the CDR3 is TGTGCCAGCAGTCCGAGGGTGGGTGGCTACACCTTC.

This clone was seen repeatedly, ten times or more. The sample carries other DNA sequences with the same CDR3. The J gene is TRBJ1-3, the V gene TRBV4-2; 7 bases are shared with TRBD1. CDR1 LGHNA and CDR2 YNFKEQ come from the germline V gene. The CDR3 has 16 amino acids. V gave up 3 bases and J gave up 0 bases; unmatched junction bases: 5. The DNA for the CDR3 is TGTGCCAGCAGCCAGGGGACAGTCCACTCTGGAAACACCATATATTTT. Translated: CASSQGTVHSGNTIYF.

The chain links TRBV28 to TRBJ1-6, with TRBD1 matching 7 bases. The V gene's germline CDR1 is MDHEN and CDR2 SYDVKM. The CDR3 has 15 amino acids. V lost 6 bases, J lost 5 bases, and 7 bases stayed unmatched. The CDR3 sequence is CASRQTGLNNSPLHF. The DNA for the CDR3 is TGTGCCAGCAGGCAGACAGGGCTAAATAATTCACCCCTCCACTTT.

This clone has at least ten counts. The chain carries TRBV7-2 and TRBJ2-5; D is unclear. The V end was cut by 5 bases, the J end by 7 bases, with 17 bases between. CDR1 and CDR2 from the germline V gene are SGHTA and FQGNSA. The CDR3 sequence is 14 residues long. The CDR3 reads CASSKTLLSGTQYF. The CDR3 nucleotides are TGTGCCAGCAGCAAGACCCTCTTAAGTGGGACCCAGTACTTC.

This chain links TRBV28 with TRBJ1-2, with 9 bases aligning to TRBD1. The CDR3 is 14 residues long. Germline CDR1 reads MDHEN; CDR2 reads SYDVKM. The trim removed 1 base at V and 6 bases at J, leaving 3 bases unmatched. The CDR3 reads CASSLSGDRDGYTF. DNA of the CDR3: TGTGCCAGCAGTTTATCTGGGGACAGGGATGGCTACACCTTC.

This clone was counted only a few times. The chain uses TRBV6-1 and TRBJ1-1; D unclear. This CDR3 contains 13 residues. The V and J ends lost 5 bases and 0 bases respectively, with 7 bases between them. Germline lookup yields CDR1 MNHNS and CDR2 SASEGT. CDR3 sequence: CASSTLMNTEAFF. The CDR3 DNA reads as TGTGCCAGCAGTACCTTGATGAACACTGAAGCTTTCTTT.

This clone was detected a few times. Possible read error: a much larger clone is one base away. The chain couples TRBV20-1 to TRBJ1-2; D is possibly TRBD1 (6 bases). The CDR3 is 14 residues long. Germline V gene sequence: CDR1 DFQATT, CDR2 SNEGSKA (reference sequence). The germline V and J ends were trimmed by 1 base and 7 bases, with 16 bases remaining between them. For the CDR3, the DNA is TGCAGTGCTAGAGGAGGGGGGGGCGCCGGTGGCTACACCTTC. This translates into CSARGGGGAGGYTF.

This clone was detected ten times or more. The V gene is TRBV6-4, the J gene TRBJ2-7; 12 nucleotides match TRBD1. V was clipped by 4 bases and J by 6 bases; unmatched bases: 7. In germline, CDR1 is MRHNA, CDR2 SNTAGT. This CDR3 is 15 amino acids long. The CDR3, as DNA: TGTGCCAGCAGTGCCGGGACAGGGGGCCTTGGCGAGCAGTACTTC. Amino acids: CASSAGTGGLGEQYF.

The V and J genes are TRBV2 and TRBJ2-2; 11 nucleotides agree with TRBD2. Germline V gene lookup returns CDR1 SNHLY and CDR2 FYNNEI. V trimming: 9 bases; J trimming: 8 bases; junction bases outside the gene matches: 8. CDR3 length equals 14 residues. The CDR3 DNA follows: TGTGCCAGTAGTCCGGGACTAGCGGTGGGGGAGCTGTTTTTT. It is translated as CASSPGLAVGELFF.